The present TCR beta chain was sequenced within a study of blood T cells in healthy people across ages. CDR1 and CDR2 (germline): SGHRS, YFSETQ. With V trimmed by 5 bases and J by 2 bases, 12 bases remained unmatched. This CDR3 spans 19 amino acids. With a J-beta primer mix and a sample-barcoded 5' primer, a second PCR ran about 7 to 12 cycles. From the 5' RACE reads, TCRdb called clonotypes with MiXCR, one entry per CDR3 protein. The sample shows hundreds of thousands of distinct CDR3 sequences, less than 25% of them seen only once. Every donor gave ten milliliters of peripheral blood. The extraction recovered at least 5.5 micrograms of total RNA per sample. In addition, the sample was reused for a study of T cells of mothers and their children.

This sequence joins TRBV5-1 and TRBJ2-5, with 16 bases fitting TRBD2. This clonotype originated in a boy between 5 and 17 years old in good health. Source material: blood. The CDR3 loop is CASRKGLAGGPSRQETQYF. The CDR3 DNA follows: TGCGCCAGCAGAAAGGGACTAGCGGGAGGGCCGAGTAGGCAAGAGACCCAGTACTTC.